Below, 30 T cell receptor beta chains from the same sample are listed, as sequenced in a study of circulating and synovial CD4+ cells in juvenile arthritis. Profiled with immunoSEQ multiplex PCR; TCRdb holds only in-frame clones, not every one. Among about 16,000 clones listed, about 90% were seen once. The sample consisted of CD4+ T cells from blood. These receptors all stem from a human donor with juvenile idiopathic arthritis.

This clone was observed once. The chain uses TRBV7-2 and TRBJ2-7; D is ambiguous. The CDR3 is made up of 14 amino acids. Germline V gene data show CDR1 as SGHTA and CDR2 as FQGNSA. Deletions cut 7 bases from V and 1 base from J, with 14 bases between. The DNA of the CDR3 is TGTGCCAGCAAGGCGACGGGTTCTTCCTACGAGCAGTACTTC. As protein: CASKATGSSYEQYF.

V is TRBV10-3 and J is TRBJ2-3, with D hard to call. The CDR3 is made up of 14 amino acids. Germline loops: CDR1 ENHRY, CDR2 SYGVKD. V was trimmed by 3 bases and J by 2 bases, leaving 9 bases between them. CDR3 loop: CAISDPKLTDTQYF. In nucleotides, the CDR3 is TGTGCCATCAGTGACCCTAAGCTCACAGATACGCAGTATTTT.

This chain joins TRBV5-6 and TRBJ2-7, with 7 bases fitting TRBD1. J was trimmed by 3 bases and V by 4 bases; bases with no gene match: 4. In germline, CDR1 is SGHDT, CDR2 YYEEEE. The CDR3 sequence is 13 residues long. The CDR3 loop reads CASSVDRHYEQYF. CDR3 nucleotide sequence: TGTGCCAGCAGCGTGGACAGGCACTACGAGCAGTACTTC.

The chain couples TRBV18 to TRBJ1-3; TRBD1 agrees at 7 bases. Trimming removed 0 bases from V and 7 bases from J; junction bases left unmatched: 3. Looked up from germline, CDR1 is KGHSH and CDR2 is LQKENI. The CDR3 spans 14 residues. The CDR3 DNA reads TGTGCCAGCTCACCACCGACAGGGTCCAACACCATATATTTT. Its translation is CASSPPTGSNTIYF.

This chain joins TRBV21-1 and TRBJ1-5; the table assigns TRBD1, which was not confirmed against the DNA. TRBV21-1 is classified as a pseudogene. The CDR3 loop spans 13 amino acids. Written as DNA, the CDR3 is TGTGCCAGCAGCAAAACAGGGGATCAGCCCCAGCATTTT. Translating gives CASSKTGDQPQHF.

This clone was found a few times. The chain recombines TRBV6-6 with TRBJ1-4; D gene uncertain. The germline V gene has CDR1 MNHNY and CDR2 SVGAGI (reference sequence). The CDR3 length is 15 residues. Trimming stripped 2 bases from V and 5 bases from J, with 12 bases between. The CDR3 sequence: CASSYKGAGNEKLFF. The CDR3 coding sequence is TGTGCCAGCAGTTACAAGGGAGCGGGGAATGAAAAACTGTTTTTT.

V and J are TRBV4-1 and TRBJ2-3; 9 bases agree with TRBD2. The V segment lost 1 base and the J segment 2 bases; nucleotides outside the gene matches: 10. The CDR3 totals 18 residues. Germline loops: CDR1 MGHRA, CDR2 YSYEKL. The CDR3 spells CASSQVALSGGYTDTQYF. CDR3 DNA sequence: TGCGCCAGCAGCCAAGTGGCACTTAGCGGGGGCTACACAGATACGCAGTATTTT.

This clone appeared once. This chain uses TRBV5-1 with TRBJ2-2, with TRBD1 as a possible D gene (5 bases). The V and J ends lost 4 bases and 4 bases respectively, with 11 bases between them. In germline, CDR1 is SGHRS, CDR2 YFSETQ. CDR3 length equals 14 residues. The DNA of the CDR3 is TGCGCCAGCAGCCCAATCGACAGCACCGGGGAGCTGTTTTTT. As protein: CASSPIDSTGELFF.

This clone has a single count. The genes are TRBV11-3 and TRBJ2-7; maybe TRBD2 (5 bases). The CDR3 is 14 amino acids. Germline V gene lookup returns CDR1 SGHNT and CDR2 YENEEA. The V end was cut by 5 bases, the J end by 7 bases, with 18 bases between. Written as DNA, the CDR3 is TGTGCCAGCAGCGACTCCCGACGACGGGGTGAGCAGTACTTC. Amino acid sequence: CASSDSRRRGEQYF.

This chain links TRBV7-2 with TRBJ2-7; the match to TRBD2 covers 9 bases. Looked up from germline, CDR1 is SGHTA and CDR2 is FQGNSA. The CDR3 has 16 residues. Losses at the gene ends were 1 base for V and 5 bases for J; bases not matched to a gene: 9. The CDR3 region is CASSLGFAGGLDEQYF. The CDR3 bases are TGTGCCAGCAGCTTAGGATTTGCGGGGGGGCTCGACGAGCAGTACTTC.

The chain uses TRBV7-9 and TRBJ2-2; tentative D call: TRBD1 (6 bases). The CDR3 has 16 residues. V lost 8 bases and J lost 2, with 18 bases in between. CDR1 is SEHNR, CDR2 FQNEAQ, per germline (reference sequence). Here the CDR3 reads CASPSMGAINTGELFF. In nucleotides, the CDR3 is TGTGCCAGCCCAAGTATGGGGGCTATCAACACCGGGGAGCTGTTTTTT.

The CDR3 nucleotides read TGTGCCAGCAGTTTATGGGGGACAGGATATCACGAGCAGTACTTC. Translation: CASSLWGTGYHEQYF. This chain uses TRBV27 with TRBJ2-7, with 8 bases identical to TRBD1. The junction had 7 bases not matched to a gene; V was cut back by 1 base and J by 5 bases. This CDR3 is 15 amino acids long. CDR1 MNHEY and CDR2 SMNVEV come from the germline V gene (reference sequence).

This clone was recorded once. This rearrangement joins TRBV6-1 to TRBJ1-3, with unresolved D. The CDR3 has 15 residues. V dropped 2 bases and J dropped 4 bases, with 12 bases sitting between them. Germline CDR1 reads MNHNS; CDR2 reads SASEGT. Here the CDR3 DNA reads TGTGCCAGCAGTGAACGGGAGTACGGAGGAAACACCATATATTTT. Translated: CASSEREYGGNTIYF.

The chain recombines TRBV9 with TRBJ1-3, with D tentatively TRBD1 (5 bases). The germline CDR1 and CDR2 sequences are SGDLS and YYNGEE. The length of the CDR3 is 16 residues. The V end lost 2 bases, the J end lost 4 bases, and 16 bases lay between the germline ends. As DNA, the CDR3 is TGTGCCAGCAGCGTGGGGGGAGGTTGGAGAGGAAACACCATATATTTT. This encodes CASSVGGGWRGNTIYF.

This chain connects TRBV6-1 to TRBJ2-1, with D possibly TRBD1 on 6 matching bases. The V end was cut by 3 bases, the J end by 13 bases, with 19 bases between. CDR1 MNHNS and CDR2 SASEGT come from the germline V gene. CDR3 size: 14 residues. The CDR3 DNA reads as TGTGCCAGCAGTGAGGGAGACAGGCCATTGAAACAGTTCTTC. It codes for CASSEGDRPLKQFF.

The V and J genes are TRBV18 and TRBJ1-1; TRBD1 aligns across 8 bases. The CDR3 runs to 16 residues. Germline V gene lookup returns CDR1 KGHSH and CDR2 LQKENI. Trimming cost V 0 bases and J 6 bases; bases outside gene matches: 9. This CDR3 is CASSPPRQGHLPEAFF. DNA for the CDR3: TGTGCCAGCTCACCACCCAGACAGGGGCATTTACCTGAAGCTTTCTTT.

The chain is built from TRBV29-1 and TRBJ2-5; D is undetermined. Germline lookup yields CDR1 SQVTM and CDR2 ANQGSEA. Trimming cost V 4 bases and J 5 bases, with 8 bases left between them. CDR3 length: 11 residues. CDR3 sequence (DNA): TGCAGCGTTGCCGGAGCGGAGACCCAGTACTTC. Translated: CSVAGAETQYF.

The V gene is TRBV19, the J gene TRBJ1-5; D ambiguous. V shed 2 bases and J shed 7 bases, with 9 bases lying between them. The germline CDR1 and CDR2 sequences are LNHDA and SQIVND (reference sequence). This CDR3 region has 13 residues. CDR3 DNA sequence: TGTGCCAGTAGTATACAGGTGTGGCAGCCCCAGCATTTT. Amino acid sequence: CASSIQVWQPQHF.

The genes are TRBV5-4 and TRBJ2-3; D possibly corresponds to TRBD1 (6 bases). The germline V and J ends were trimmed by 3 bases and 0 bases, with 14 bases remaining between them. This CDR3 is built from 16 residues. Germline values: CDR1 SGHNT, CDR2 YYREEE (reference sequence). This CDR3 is CASSYRTVSSTDTQYF. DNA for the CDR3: TGTGCCAGCAGCTACCGGACAGTTTCTAGCACAGATACGCAGTATTTT.

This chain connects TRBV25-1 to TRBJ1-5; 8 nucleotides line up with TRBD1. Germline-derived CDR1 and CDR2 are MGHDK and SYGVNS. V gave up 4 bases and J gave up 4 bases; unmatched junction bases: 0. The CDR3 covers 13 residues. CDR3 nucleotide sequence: TGTGCCAGCAGTGGACAGGGGAATCAGCCCCAGCATTTT. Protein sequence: CASSGQGNQPQHF.

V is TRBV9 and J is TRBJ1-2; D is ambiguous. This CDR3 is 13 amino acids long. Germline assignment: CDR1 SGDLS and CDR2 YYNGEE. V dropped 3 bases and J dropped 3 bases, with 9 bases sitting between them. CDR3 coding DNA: TGTGCCAGCAGCGGAACACCGTACTATGGCTACACCTTC. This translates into CASSGTPYYGYTF.

CDR3 amino acids: CASTEQALNQPQHF. The CDR3 bases are TGTGCCAGCACGGAACAGGCCCTCAATCAGCCCCAGCATTTT. This chain joins TRBV2 and TRBJ1-5; maybe TRBD1 (5 bases). Between the trimmed V and J ends, which lost 7 bases and 3 bases, there was a span of 13 bases. The CDR3 length is 14 residues. Germline V lookup: CDR1 SNHLY, CDR2 FYNNEI.

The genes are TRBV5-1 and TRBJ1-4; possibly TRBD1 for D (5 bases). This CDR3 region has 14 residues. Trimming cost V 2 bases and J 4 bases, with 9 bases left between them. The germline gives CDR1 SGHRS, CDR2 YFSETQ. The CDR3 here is CASSFRGFNEKLFF. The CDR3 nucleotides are TGCGCCAGCAGCTTTAGGGGATTTAATGAAAAACTGTTTTTT.

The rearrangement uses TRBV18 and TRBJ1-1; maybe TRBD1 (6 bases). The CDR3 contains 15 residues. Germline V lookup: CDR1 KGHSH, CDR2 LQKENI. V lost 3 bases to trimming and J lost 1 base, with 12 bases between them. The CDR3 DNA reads TGTGCCAGCTCACCGGAAGCGACAGGGAACACTGAAGCTTTCTTT. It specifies CASSPEATGNTEAFF.

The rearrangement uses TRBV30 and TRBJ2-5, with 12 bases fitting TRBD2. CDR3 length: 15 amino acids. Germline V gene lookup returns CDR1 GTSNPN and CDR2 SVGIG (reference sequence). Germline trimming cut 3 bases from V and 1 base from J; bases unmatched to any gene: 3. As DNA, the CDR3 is TGTGCCTGGAGGACGACTAGCGGGGGCCAAGAGACCCAGTACTTC. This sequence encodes CAWRTTSGGQETQYF. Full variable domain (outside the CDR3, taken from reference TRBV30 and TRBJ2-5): SQTIHQWPATLVQPVGSPLSLECTVEGTSNPNLYWYRQAAGRGLQLLFYSVGIGQISSEVPQNLSASRPQDRQFILSSKKLLLSDSGFYLCAWRTTSGGQETQYFGPGTRLLVL.

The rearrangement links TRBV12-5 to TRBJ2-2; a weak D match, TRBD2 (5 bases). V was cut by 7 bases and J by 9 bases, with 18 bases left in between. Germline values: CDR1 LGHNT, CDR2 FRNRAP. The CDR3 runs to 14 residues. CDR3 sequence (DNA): TGTGCTAGTGCGGGAAGTGACGTAAGACGGGAGCTGTTTTTT. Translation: CASAGSDVRRELFF.

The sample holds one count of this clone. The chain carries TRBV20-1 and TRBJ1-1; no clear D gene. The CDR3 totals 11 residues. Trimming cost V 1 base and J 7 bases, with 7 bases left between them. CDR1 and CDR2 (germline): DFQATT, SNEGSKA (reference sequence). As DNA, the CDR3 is TGCAGTGCTAGAGGAGAGTATGAAGCTTTCTTT. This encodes CSARGEYEAFF.

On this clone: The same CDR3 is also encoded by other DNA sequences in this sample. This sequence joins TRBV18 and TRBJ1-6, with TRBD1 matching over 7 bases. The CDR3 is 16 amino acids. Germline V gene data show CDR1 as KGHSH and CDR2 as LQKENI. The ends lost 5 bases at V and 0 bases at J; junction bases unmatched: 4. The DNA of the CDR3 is TGTGCCAGCTCAGGGGACAGTTCCTCCTATAATTCACCCCTCCACTTT. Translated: CASSGDSSSYNSPLHF.

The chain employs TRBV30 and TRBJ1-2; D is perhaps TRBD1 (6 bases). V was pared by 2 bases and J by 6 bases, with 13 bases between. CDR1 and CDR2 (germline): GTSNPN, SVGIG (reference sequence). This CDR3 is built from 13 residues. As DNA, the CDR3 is TGTGCCTGGAGTTGGGGCAGGGGCGATGGCTACACCTTC. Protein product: CAWSWGRGDGYTF.

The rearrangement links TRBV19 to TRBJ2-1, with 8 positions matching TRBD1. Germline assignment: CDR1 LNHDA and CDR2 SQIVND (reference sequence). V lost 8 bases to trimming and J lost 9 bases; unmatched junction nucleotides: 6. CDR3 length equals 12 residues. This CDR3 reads CASGDRLIEQFF. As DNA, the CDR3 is TGTGCCAGTGGGGACAGGTTGATTGAGCAGTTCTTC. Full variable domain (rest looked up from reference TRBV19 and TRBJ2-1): DGGITQSPKYLFRKEGQNVTLSCEQNLNHDAMYWYRQDPGQGLRLIYYSQIVNDFQKGDIAEGYSVSREKKESFPLTVTSAQKNPTAFYLCASGDRLIEQFFGPGTRLTVL.